The 8 T cell receptor beta chains below were found in one sample sequenced in a study of T cells in Graves' hyperthyroidism and ophthalmopathy. RNA transcripts were the template for amplifying TCR beta CDR3 regions. HTBI primers were used for first-round RT-PCR of the TCR CDR3. Via MiXCR, TCRdb re-called the multiplex PCR reads, giving one row per CDR3 protein. Of about 530,000 distinct CDR3 sequences listed, 17% are singletons. Input material: blood. These receptor sequences come from a woman between 18 and 29 years old with Graves' ophthalmopathy.

The chain joins TRBV7-9 to TRBJ2-3; 10 bases agree with TRBD2. The CDR3 has 17 residues. The junction had 11 bases not matched to a gene; V was cut back by 2 bases and J by 6 bases. The germline CDR1 and CDR2 sequences are SEHNR and FQNEAQ (reference sequence). CDR3 coding DNA: TGTGCCAGCAGCTTACCGGGGCTAGCGGGGGTGAGGGATACGCAGTATTTT. Residues: CASSLPGLAGVRDTQYF.

This clonotype was observed many times. The chain uses TRBV12-3 or TRBV12-4 and TRBJ1-1, with D possibly matching TRBD1 (5 bases). This CDR3 region has 12 residues. The V gene lost 6 bases and the J gene lost 4 bases, with 9 bases spanning the gap. DNA for the CDR3: TGTGCCAGCAGGACAGAGGGCACTGAAGCTTTCTTT. Translation: CASRTEGTEAFF.

This clonotype was detected only a few times. The chain is built from TRBV7-9 and TRBJ1-4; TRBD1 agrees at 7 bases. Looked up from germline, CDR1 is SEHNR and CDR2 is FQNEAQ (reference sequence). V gave up 2 bases and J gave up 4 bases; unmatched junction bases: 7. The CDR3 extends over 16 amino acids. In nucleotides, the CDR3 is TGTGCCAGCAGCTTACGGCTAACAGGGGATAATGAAAAACTGTTTTTT. Translation gives CASSLRLTGDNEKLFF.

The table lists this clonotype with many counts. The chain uses TRBV3-1 and TRBJ1-1; D not certain. The germline V and J ends were trimmed by 7 bases and 4 bases, with 10 bases remaining between them. Germline values: CDR1 LGHDT, CDR2 YNNKEL (reference sequence). CDR3 length: 12 amino acids. CDR3 in amino acids: CASTFSGTEAFF. The DNA of the CDR3 is TGTGCCAGCACCTTTTCGGGCACTGAAGCTTTCTTT.

The sample holds many counts of this clonotype. The V call is TRBV2, the J call TRBJ2-7; possible D gene TRBD1, 6 bases. Germline V gene lookup returns CDR1 SNHLY and CDR2 FYNNEI. V was pared by 8 bases and J by 4 bases, with 18 bases between. CDR3 length: 14 residues. The DNA for the CDR3 is TGTGCCAGCTTCCGTGAGACAGGACGTTACGAGCAGTACTTC. Amino acid sequence: CASFRETGRYEQYF. Full variable domain (rest looked up from reference TRBV2 and TRBJ2-7): EPEVTQTPSHQVTQMGQEVILRCVPISNHLYFYWYRQILGQKVEFLVSFYNNEISEKSEIFDDQFSVERPDGSNFTLKIRSTKLEDSAMYFCASFRETGRYEQYFGPGTRLTVT.

The chain couples TRBV7-2 to TRBJ2-3, with no clear D. V lost 2 bases, J lost 4 bases, and 7 bases lay in between. The CDR3 runs 13 residues. Looked up from germline, CDR1 is SGHTA and CDR2 is FQGNSA. This chain's CDR3 is CASSLFESDTQYF. The CDR3 nucleotides read TGTGCCAGCAGCTTATTCGAATCAGATACGCAGTATTTT.

The J gene is TRBJ2-3, the V gene TRBV6-2 or TRBV6-3, with 14 bases identical to TRBD2. Losses at the gene ends were 2 bases for V and 1 base for J; bases not matched to a gene: 8. The CDR3 runs 19 residues. CDR1 MNHEY and CDR2 SVGEGT come from the germline V gene. The CDR3 nucleotides read TGTGCCAGCAGTTACACCGGGACTAGCGGGAGATGGGGCACAGATACGCAGTATTTT. It codes for CASSYTGTSGRWGTDTQYF.

This sequence joins TRBV7-9 and TRBJ2-7, with a weak D call TRBD2 (7 bases). CDR3 length equals 15 residues. CDR1 and CDR2 from the germline V gene are SEHNR and FQNEAQ (reference sequence). Trimming cost V 5 bases and J 7 bases, with 21 bases left between them. The chain's CDR3 is CASSPGGRVQGEQYF. CDR3 DNA: TGTGCCAGCAGCCCGGGGGGTCGGGTGCAGGGGGAGCAGTACTTC.